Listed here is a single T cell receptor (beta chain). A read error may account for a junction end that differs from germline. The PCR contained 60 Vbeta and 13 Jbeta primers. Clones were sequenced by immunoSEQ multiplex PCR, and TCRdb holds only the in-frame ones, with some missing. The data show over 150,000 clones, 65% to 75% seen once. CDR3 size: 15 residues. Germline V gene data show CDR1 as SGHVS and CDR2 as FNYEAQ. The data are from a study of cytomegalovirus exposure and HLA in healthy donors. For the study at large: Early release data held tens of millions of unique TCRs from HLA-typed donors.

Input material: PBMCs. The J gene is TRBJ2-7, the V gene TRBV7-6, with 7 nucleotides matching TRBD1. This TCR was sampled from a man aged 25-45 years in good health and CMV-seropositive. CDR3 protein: CASSPNSDRAYGQYF. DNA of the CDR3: TGTGCCAGCAGCCCAAATTCTGACAGGGCCTACGGGCAGTACTTC. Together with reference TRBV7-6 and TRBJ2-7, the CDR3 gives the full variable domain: GAGVSQSPRYKVTKRGQDVALRCDPISGHVSLYWYRQALGQGPEFLTYFNYEAQQDKSGLPNDRFSAERPEGSISTLTIQRTEQRDSAMYRCASSPNSDRAYGQYFGPGTRLTVT.